Below, 32 T cell receptor beta chains from the same sample are listed, as sequenced in a study of blood T cell repertoires in COVID-19. This table comes from immunoSEQ multiplex PCR, and its TCRdb copy is limited to in-frame clones, with some not included. The sample has some 180,000 clones, 85% to 90% seen once. Source material: peripheral blood. These TCRs come from a man between 65 and 85 years old with active or convalescent COVID-19.

The chain uses TRBV4-2 and TRBJ2-3, with TRBD2 identical over 15 bases. This CDR3 region has 18 residues. The ends lost 4 bases at V and 3 bases at J; junction bases unmatched: 8. The germline gives CDR1 LGHNA, CDR2 YNFKEQ. The chain's CDR3 is CASSPERGLAGGTDTQYF. The DNA for the CDR3 is TGTGCCAGCAGCCCGGAACGAGGACTAGCGGGAGGGACAGATACGCAGTATTTT.

The chain couples TRBV19 to TRBJ1-5; 8 nucleotides match TRBD1. V shed 5 bases and J 7 bases; nucleotides not matched to a gene: 4. Per germline, CDR1 LNHDA and CDR2 SQIVND (reference sequence). The CDR3 loop spans 13 amino acids. The CDR3 nucleotides read TGTGCCAGTAGTGGACAGGGTTTGCAGCCCCAGCATTTT. Its translation is CASSGQGLQPQHF.

The V gene is TRBV5-8, the J gene TRBJ2-7; D possibly corresponds to TRBD1 (5 bases). Germline-derived CDR1 and CDR2 are SGHTS and YDEGEE. V was cut by 1 base and J by 2 bases, with 7 bases left in between. The CDR3 contains 13 residues. The CDR3 region is CASSLTGAYEQYF. The CDR3 DNA is TGTGCCAGCAGCTTGACAGGAGCCTACGAGCAGTACTTC.

There are a few counts of this clone. V usage is TRBV19 and J usage is TRBJ2-4; 7 bases are shared with TRBD1. The junction had 11 bases not matched to a gene; V was cut back by 3 bases and J by 6 bases. The germline V gene encodes CDR1 LNHDA and CDR2 SQIVND (reference sequence). This CDR3 spans 16 amino acids. The DNA of the CDR3 is TGTGCCAGTAGTATCGACAGGGCGGTTACGAGAAACATTCAGTACTTC. It codes for CASSIDRAVTRNIQYF.

The V call is TRBV19, the J call TRBJ1-2; D is unresolved. Trimming cost V 6 bases and J 8 bases, with 16 bases left between them. The CDR3 runs 13 residues. The germline V gene has CDR1 LNHDA and CDR2 SQIVND (reference sequence). The CDR3 nucleotides are TGTGCCAGTAGAACCTCCGGGGTAGGAGGCTACACCTTC. It specifies CASRTSGVGGYTF.

This chain joins TRBV5-1 and TRBJ2-1, with TRBD2 matching over 10 bases. Germline CDR1 SGHRS, CDR2 YFSETQ. The CDR3 contains 16 residues. J lost 3 bases, V lost 2 bases, and 5 bases had no gene match. CDR3 coding DNA: TGCGCCAGCAGCTTTACTAGCGGGACCTACTACAATGAGCAGTTCTTC. It is translated as CASSFTSGTYYNEQFF.

The chain links TRBV7-2 to TRBJ1-2; the D gene is possibly TRBD1 (5 bases). This CDR3 is 13 amino acids long. Germline assignment: CDR1 SGHTA and CDR2 FQGNSA. The V and J ends lost 3 bases and 4 bases respectively, with 9 bases between them. Here the CDR3 reads CASSFRQFYGYTF. The CDR3 region has the DNA TGTGCCAGCAGCTTTAGACAGTTCTATGGCTACACCTTC.

The V call is TRBV7-2, the J call TRBJ1-6, with a tentative D call TRBD1 (6 bases). Trimming removed 7 bases at V and 5 bases at J, with 15 bases between. This CDR3 is 15 amino acids long. Germline values: CDR1 SGHTA, CDR2 FQGNSA. The CDR3 DNA sequence: TGTGCCAGCAACAATGGACAGAACCATAATTCACCCCTCCACTTT. This encodes CASNNGQNHNSPLHF.

The V and J genes are TRBV13 and TRBJ2-7, with 8 bases fitting TRBD1. This CDR3 comprises 14 residues. Losses at the gene ends were 4 bases for V and 6 bases for J; bases not matched to a gene: 8. Germline V gives CDR1 PRHDT, CDR2 FYEKMQ (reference sequence). The CDR3 protein is CASSSPDRGAEQYF. CDR3 coding DNA: TGTGCCAGCAGCTCACCCGACAGGGGAGCCGAGCAGTACTTC. The full variable domain, its missing parts supplied by reference TRBV13 and TRBJ2-7, is AAGVIQSPRHLIKEKRETATLKCYPIPRHDTVYWYQQGPGQDPQFLISFYEKMQSDKGSIPDRFSAQQFSDYHSELNMSSLELGDSALYFCASSSPDRGAEQYFGPGTRLTVT.

The chain employs TRBV9 and TRBJ1-3; TRBD1 is a possible D gene (5 bases). Germline CDR1 reads SGDLS; CDR2 reads YYNGEE. Deletions cut 2 bases from V and 2 bases from J, with 11 bases between. CDR3 length: 15 amino acids. As DNA, the CDR3 is TGTGCCAGCAGCGTGCGGGGGTTCACTGGAAACACCATATATTTT. It is translated as CASSVRGFTGNTIYF.

This clone has just a few counts. The rearrangement links TRBV2 to TRBJ1-5, with 8 bases fitting TRBD1. Germline CDR1 is SNHLY and CDR2 is FYNNEI. The CDR3 spans 15 residues. The V and J ends lost 6 bases and 5 bases, in that order; junction bases with no gene match: 9. CDR3 DNA sequence: TGTGCCAGCAGGGACGGGACAGGAGGATATCAGCCCCAGCATTTT. It yields the protein CASRDGTGGYQPQHF. Filled out from reference TRBV2 and TRBJ1-5, the complete variable domain reads EPEVTQTPSHQVTQMGQEVILRCVPISNHLYFYWYRQILGQKVEFLVSFYNNEISEKSEIFDDQFSVERPDGSNFTLKIRSTKLEDSAMYFCASRDGTGGYQPQHFGDGTRLSIL.

This chain connects TRBV19 to TRBJ2-1, with D hard to call. The CDR3 totals 16 residues. Germline CDR1 reads LNHDA; CDR2 reads SQIVND (reference sequence). V gave up 3 bases and J gave up 2 bases, with 14 bases separating them. CDR3 residues: CASSMAASLPYNEQFF. CDR3 bases: TGTGCCAGTAGTATGGCGGCCAGCCTTCCCTACAATGAGCAGTTCTTC.

The J gene is TRBJ2-3, the V gene TRBV3-1 (or the pseudogene TRBV3-2); TRBD2 might be the D (6 bases). V was shortened by 5 bases and J by 4 bases, with 19 bases between the two germline ends. The CDR3 runs 16 residues. Per the germline V gene, CDR1 is LGHDT and CDR2 is YNNKEL (reference sequence). In nucleotides, the CDR3 is TGTGCCAGCAGCGAAAGGCTCCCCGGGAGTTCAGATACGCAGTATTTT. It specifies CASSERLPGSSDTQYF.

V gene TRBV12-3 or TRBV12-4 combines with J gene TRBJ2-5; D gene ambiguous. V was clipped by 3 bases and J by 9 bases, with 8 bases between them. The CDR3 length is 11 residues. The CDR3 loop is CASSFQVAQYF. CDR3 bases: TGTGCCAGCAGTTTTCAGGTGGCCCAGTACTTC.

The rearrangement links TRBV5-1 to TRBJ2-2; D perhaps matches TRBD2 (6 bases). Per the germline V gene, CDR1 is SGHRS and CDR2 is YFSETQ. This CDR3 contains 15 residues. The V gene lost 4 bases and the J gene lost 5 bases, with 15 bases spanning the gap. Here the CDR3 reads CASSTAGLNTGELFF. The CDR3 nucleotides read TGCGCCAGCAGCACCGCGGGGCTGAATACCGGGGAGCTGTTTTTT.

The chain joins TRBV29-1 to TRBJ1-5; D perhaps matches TRBD1 (6 bases). V gave up 4 bases and J gave up 9 bases, with 13 bases separating them. The germline V gene has CDR1 SQVTM and CDR2 ANQGSEA. The CDR3 has 12 residues. CDR3 region: CSVVQGQGPQHF. CDR3 in DNA: TGCAGCGTTGTACAGGGCCAGGGGCCCCAGCATTTT.

This chain's CDR3 is CATSDLHTTDTQYF. The CDR3 DNA follows: TGTGCCACCAGTGACCTCCACACCACAGATACGCAGTATTTT. The J gene is TRBJ2-3, the V gene TRBV24-1; no definite D call. Germline V gene sequence: CDR1 KGHDR, CDR2 SFDVKD. With 4 bases removed from V and 2 bases from J, the gap between germline ends came to 9 bases. The CDR3 sequence is 14 residues long.

The V and J genes are TRBV19 and TRBJ2-2; TRBD2 agrees at 7 bases. Per germline, CDR1 LNHDA and CDR2 SQIVND (reference sequence). The length of the CDR3 is 16 residues. The V and J ends lost 7 bases and 6 bases, in that order; junction bases with no gene match: 14. The CDR3 sequence is CASTRGAGALAGELFF. In DNA form, the CDR3 reads TGTGCCAGTACCAGAGGGGCGGGAGCCTTAGCCGGGGAGCTGTTTTTT.

The chain carries TRBV29-1 and TRBJ1-1, with D possibly matching TRBD1 (6 bases). V was trimmed by 7 bases and J by 1 base, leaving 7 bases between them. The CDR3 contains 11 residues. The germline CDR1 and CDR2 sequences are SQVTM and ANQGSEA. CDR3 in amino acids: CSGQENTEAFF. CDR3 coding DNA: TGCAGCGGACAGGAGAACACTGAAGCTTTCTTT.

Only one count was recorded for this clone. As DNA, the CDR3 is TGCGCCAGCAGCCCCGGACAGGGACAGAATCAGCCCCAGCATTTT. This translates into CASSPGQGQNQPQHF. This chain uses TRBV5-1 with TRBJ1-5; 8 nucleotides line up with TRBD1. The CDR3 consists of 15 residues. Trimming cost V 4 bases and J 4 bases; bases outside gene matches: 7. The germline CDR1 and CDR2 sequences are SGHRS and YFSETQ.

The chain carries TRBV29-1 and TRBJ1-1, with a tentative D call TRBD1 (6 bases). Trimming took 3 bases from V and 5 from J, leaving 7 bases between them. This CDR3 is 11 amino acids long. In germline, CDR1 is SQVTM, CDR2 ANQGSEA. The CDR3 nucleotides are TGCAGCGTTGATCAGGGGACTGAAGCTTTCTTT. This sequence encodes CSVDQGTEAFF.

J is TRBJ1-1 and V is TRBV15; TRBD1 is a possible D gene (5 bases). Germline CDR1 reads LNHNV; CDR2 reads YYDKDF (reference sequence). V lost 2 bases and J 5 bases, leaving 15 bases between the germline ends. The CDR3 spans 15 residues. CDR3 sequence (DNA): TGTGCCACCAGCAGACAAGGGGAGGGTAATACTGAAGCTTTCTTT. This codes for CATSRQGEGNTEAFF.

A single count supports this clone. The V call is TRBV18, the J call TRBJ2-3; 7 nucleotides line up with TRBD1. V lost 5 bases and J lost 2; bases outside the gene matches: 7. The germline V gene encodes CDR1 KGHSH and CDR2 LQKENI. The CDR3 has 15 residues. The CDR3 bases are TGTGCCAGCTCAGCCCGACAGGGAACCACAGATACGCAGTATTTT. Protein product: CASSARQGTTDTQYF.

This CDR3 is CARHPGRAVTDTQYF. The CDR3 DNA reads TGCGCCCGCCACCCCGGGCGGGCGGTCACAGATACGCAGTATTTT. The rearrangement uses TRBV23-1 and TRBJ2-3; D might be TRBD2 (5 bases). Being an ORF, TRBV23-1 has a function that is uncertain. V shed 11 bases and J shed 2 bases, with 20 bases lying between them. This CDR3 is built from 15 residues.

This chain links TRBV7-9 with TRBJ2-3; 8 bases map to TRBD1. Germline CDR1 is SEHNR and CDR2 is FQNEAQ (reference sequence). After removal of 5 bases from V and 0 bases from J, the junction contained 4 bases not matched to a gene. The length of the CDR3 is 15 residues. The CDR3 DNA reads TGTGCCAGCAGCACTGGGACAGGTAGCACAGATACGCAGTATTTT. It translates to CASSTGTGSTDTQYF.

V gene TRBV24-1 combines with J gene TRBJ2-5; 10 bases align to TRBD2. Germline trimming cut 6 bases from V and 5 bases from J; bases unmatched to any gene: 8. This CDR3 contains 15 residues. Per germline, CDR1 KGHDR and CDR2 SFDVKD. The CDR3, as DNA: TGTGCCACCAGTCTCGGAGCGGGAGGGGGGGAGACCCAGTACTTC. Translated, it gives CATSLGAGGGETQYF.

The chain employs TRBV6-5 and TRBJ2-2; D remains ambiguous. The germline V and J ends were trimmed by 3 bases and 5 bases, with 10 bases remaining between them. The CDR3 runs 14 residues. Per the germline V gene, CDR1 is MNHEY and CDR2 is SVGAGI. As DNA, the CDR3 is TGTGCCAGCAGTTATACACGGGTTACCGGGGAGCTGTTTTTT. Amino acid sequence: CASSYTRVTGELFF.

This clone was picked up a small number of times. The genes are TRBV2 and TRBJ1-3, with 10 bases fitting TRBD1. Germline loops: CDR1 SNHLY, CDR2 FYNNEI. J gave up 0 bases and V 6 bases, and 2 bases lay outside the gene matches. The CDR3 has 15 amino acids. The CDR3 DNA reads as TGTGCCAGCAGCGACAGGGGGCTCTCTGGAAACACCATATATTTT. Encoded protein: CASSDRGLSGNTIYF.

This chain uses TRBV7-2 with TRBJ2-1, with TRBD1 matching 11 bases. The V segment lost 5 bases and the J segment 6 bases; nucleotides outside the gene matches: 6. The germline V gene encodes CDR1 SGHTA and CDR2 FQGNSA. The CDR3 runs 15 residues. The CDR3 loop reads CASSQRDRGSNEQFF. The CDR3 nucleotides are TGTGCCAGCAGCCAGAGGGACAGGGGGTCCAATGAGCAGTTCTTC.

The chain links TRBV6-5 to TRBJ1-1; D remains unclear. The length of the CDR3 is 12 residues. V was shortened by 5 bases and J by 4 bases, with 8 bases between the two germline ends. CDR1 and CDR2 (germline): MNHEY, SVGAGI. As DNA, the CDR3 is TGTGCCAGCAGTCGACTCACCACTGAAGCTTTCTTT. Its protein is CASSRLTTEAFF.

This chain links TRBV19 with TRBJ2-1; no clear D gene. The germline V and J ends were trimmed by 1 base and 8 bases, with 12 bases remaining between them. The V gene's germline CDR1 is LNHDA and CDR2 SQIVND (reference sequence). CDR3 length: 14 amino acids. In DNA form, the CDR3 reads TGTGCCAGTAGTATAGGCCTAGTTACCGATGAGCAGTTCTTC. Translated: CASSIGLVTDEQFF.

This chain uses TRBV11-2 with TRBJ1-1, with 8 bases identical to TRBD1. The germline V gene has CDR1 SGHAT and CDR2 FQNNGV. The CDR3 has 14 amino acids. Unmatched junction bases numbered 12, after V lost 4 bases and J lost 11 bases. The CDR3 reads CASSSIRRGRTAFF. CDR3 nucleotides: TGTGCCAGCAGCTCCATACGCAGGGGGCGAACGGCTTTCTTT.